The 29 T cell receptor beta chains below come from one sample, sequenced in a study of cytomegalovirus exposure and HLA in healthy donors. 60 Vbeta and 13 Jbeta primers were used in PCR. The repertoire was sequenced with immunoSEQ multiplex PCR; TCRdb's copy has only in-frame clones and lacks some. The sample holds around 170,000 clones, about 77% seen once. Material for sequencing was PBMCs. Receptors originate from a man aged 55 to 70 in good health and CMV-seronegative.

The rearrangement joins TRBV5-4 to TRBJ2-3; D possibly corresponds to TRBD1 (6 bases). CDR1 and CDR2 (germline): SGHNT, YYREEE (reference sequence). The length of the CDR3 is 16 residues. V lost 4 bases, J lost 1 base, and 16 bases lay in between. CDR3 in DNA: TGTGCCAGCAGCCCCCCCGGCTACAGGGGCACAGATACGCAGTATTTT. Its protein product is CASSPPGYRGTDTQYF.

The genes are TRBV6-5 and TRBJ1-5; D perhaps matches TRBD1 (6 bases). Between the trimmed V and J ends, which lost 6 bases and 9 bases, there was a span of 12 bases. CDR3 length: 12 residues. Looked up from germline, CDR1 is MNHEY and CDR2 is SVGAGI. CDR3 sequence: CASRSRGGPQHF. CDR3 bases: TGTGCCAGCAGATCGAGGGGGGGGCCCCAGCATTTT.

This chain uses TRBV27 with TRBJ1-4; 7 nucleotides match TRBD1. Germline V gene lookup returns CDR1 MNHEY and CDR2 SMNVEV (reference sequence). V shed 2 bases and J 8 bases; nucleotides not matched to a gene: 8. This CDR3 is built from 15 residues. Here the CDR3 reads CASSLRRQGGEKLFF. DNA for the CDR3: TGTGCCAGCAGTTTAAGACGACAGGGAGGCGAAAAACTGTTTTTT.

The V gene is TRBV6-1, the J gene TRBJ1-5; weak D call: TRBD1 (6 bases). CDR3 size: 16 residues. V lost 0 bases to trimming and J lost 2 bases, with 11 bases between them. Germline V lookup: CDR1 MNHNS, CDR2 SASEGT. The CDR3 DNA reads as TGTGCCAGCAGTGAAGCGGGGGGGGCAGGCAATCAGCCCCAGCATTTT. Amino acid sequence: CASSEAGGAGNQPQHF.

The chain combines TRBV7-6 with TRBJ2-5; 7 positions match TRBD2. Germline V gene data show CDR1 as SGHVS and CDR2 as FNYEAQ. The CDR3 is 17 amino acids. V lost 4 bases to trimming and J lost 1 base; unmatched junction nucleotides: 12. Written as DNA, the CDR3 is TGTGCCAGCAGCTCTAGCCCCCCGGCTAGCGGCCAAGAGACCCAGTACTTC. Encoded protein: CASSSSPPASGQETQYF.

The CDR3 here is CASSPPSAGQETQYF. As DNA, the CDR3 is TGTGCCAGCAGTCCTCCCTCAGCGGGCCAAGAGACCCAGTACTTC. This sequence joins TRBV28 and TRBJ2-5; D is perhaps TRBD2 (6 bases). The CDR3 is 15 amino acids. Germline CDR1 and CDR2: MDHEN and SYDVKM. V was trimmed by 5 bases and J by 1 base, leaving 14 bases between them.

The V and J genes are TRBV27 and TRBJ2-4; TRBD2 aligns across 12 bases. This CDR3 region has 17 residues. V dropped 5 bases and J dropped 3; count of bases not matched to a gene: 8. The germline gives CDR1 MNHEY, CDR2 SMNVEV (reference sequence). CDR3 loop: CASSILTSGSVKNIQYF. Written as DNA, the CDR3 is TGTGCCAGCAGTATACTGACTAGCGGGAGTGTCAAAAACATTCAGTACTTC.

The chain uses TRBV30 and TRBJ1-4, with 8 bases that match TRBD1. Germline V gives CDR1 GTSNPN, CDR2 SVGIG (reference sequence). V was clipped by 8 bases and J by 7 bases; unmatched bases: 9. There are 13 residues in the CDR3. CDR3 protein: CAGIIGQGEKLFF. In DNA form, the CDR3 reads TGTGCCGGGATAATAGGACAGGGTGAAAAACTGTTTTTT.

This chain joins TRBV18 and TRBJ2-1; 15 positions match TRBD2. V was clipped by 0 bases and J by 6 bases; unmatched bases: 3. Germline lookup yields CDR1 KGHSH and CDR2 LQKENI. This CDR3 is built from 17 residues. CDR3 amino acids: CASSPPGLAGGPNEQFF. The CDR3 DNA follows: TGTGCCAGCTCACCACCAGGACTAGCGGGAGGGCCCAATGAGCAGTTCTTC.

J is TRBJ2-7 and V is TRBV7-9; 9 nucleotides match TRBD2. In germline, CDR1 is SEHNR, CDR2 FQNEAQ (reference sequence). V lost 1 base to trimming and J lost 3 bases; unmatched junction nucleotides: 7. CDR3 length: 16 amino acids. The CDR3 DNA reads as TGTGCCAGCAGCTTAGTCATCCCTAGCGGGGACTACGAGCAGTACTTC. Its translation is CASSLVIPSGDYEQYF.

This sequence joins TRBV25-1 and TRBJ1-5; D possibly corresponds to TRBD1 (5 bases). CDR3 length: 14 residues. Trimming stripped 8 bases from V and 4 bases from J, with 15 bases between. Germline V gene lookup returns CDR1 MGHDK and CDR2 SYGVNS. For the CDR3, the DNA is TGTGCCAGCGGTGGGGGACTGAGGAATCAGCCCCAGCATTTT. This gives the protein CASGGGLRNQPQHF.

The J gene is TRBJ2-1, the V gene TRBV6-4, with 10 bases aligning to TRBD2. The CDR3 length is 16 residues. Trimming cost V 4 bases and J 6 bases; bases outside gene matches: 9. Germline-derived CDR1 and CDR2 are MRHNA and SNTAGT. The CDR3 loop is CASSGLAGGRINEQFF. The CDR3 coding sequence is TGTGCCAGCAGTGGCTTAGCGGGAGGACGGATCAATGAGCAGTTCTTC.

A few counts support this clone. The junction departs from the called germline gene at one end, perhaps through a read error. The chain links TRBV15 to TRBJ1-5, with D possibly being TRBD1 (6 bases). Germline lookup yields CDR1 LNHNV and CDR2 YYDKDF (reference sequence). This CDR3 has 16 residues. For the CDR3, the DNA is TGTGCCACCAGCAGAGATCGAAGGACAGTAAATCAGCCCCAGAATTTT. Translated: CATSRDRRTVNQPQNF.

V and J are TRBV4-2 and TRBJ1-2, with D tentatively TRBD1 (5 bases). Germline V gene sequence: CDR1 LGHNA, CDR2 YNFKEQ. The CDR3 loop spans 13 amino acids. Trimming removed 4 bases at V and 4 bases at J, with 10 bases between. CDR3 nucleotide sequence: TGTGCCAGCAGCCGAAGCAGGGCCTATGGCTACACCTTC. It encodes CASSRSRAYGYTF.

V is TRBV19 and J is TRBJ1-4; 9 bases map to TRBD1. Per germline, CDR1 LNHDA and CDR2 SQIVND (reference sequence). The J segment lost 8 bases and the V segment lost 10 bases, leaving 8 bases of the junction unmatched. The CDR3 contains 13 residues. This chain's CDR3 is CATRTGVGEKLFF. CDR3 nucleotide sequence: TGTGCCACGAGGACAGGGGTTGGGGAAAAACTGTTTTTT.

The genes are TRBV10-3 and TRBJ1-2; D is ambiguous. This CDR3 has 14 amino acids. Between the trimmed V and J ends, which lost 2 bases and 8 bases, there was a span of 15 bases. Per the germline V gene, CDR1 is ENHRY and CDR2 is SYGVKD. CDR3 sequence (DNA): TGTGCCATCAGTGAGGGATCCCCGGCGGGGGGCTACACCTTC. It specifies CAISEGSPAGGYTF.

This clone has only one observation. V gene TRBV30 combines with J gene TRBJ1-1, with D perhaps TRBD1 (6 bases). CDR3 length: 14 residues. The V gene lost 2 bases and the J gene lost 1 base, with 11 bases spanning the gap. Per the germline V gene, CDR1 is GTSNPN and CDR2 is SVGIG (reference sequence). CDR3 in amino acids: CAWSIDRSNTEAFF. DNA of the CDR3: TGTGCCTGGAGTATCGACAGGTCGAACACTGAAGCTTTCTTT.

J is TRBJ2-5 and V is TRBV5-8; maybe TRBD1 (6 bases). The ends were cut back, 4 bases at V and 11 bases at J, with 18 bases in the middle. The CDR3 length is 13 residues. Germline V lookup: CDR1 SGHTS, CDR2 YDEGEE. For the CDR3, the DNA is TGTGCCAGCAGCCCTGGACAGCTCGGTGAGCAGTACTTC. Amino acids: CASSPGQLGEQYF.

This chain connects TRBV5-6 to TRBJ2-5, with TRBD2 identical over 13 bases. Per the germline V gene, CDR1 is SGHDT and CDR2 is YYEEEE. The CDR3 consists of 16 residues. J was trimmed by 2 bases and V by 5 bases; bases with no gene match: 6. The CDR3 reads CASSPTSGGYQETQYF. CDR3 DNA sequence: TGTGCCAGCAGTCCGACTAGCGGGGGGTATCAAGAGACCCAGTACTTC.

J is TRBJ1-2 and V is TRBV7-9, with D possibly being TRBD1 (6 bases). Trimming took 5 bases from V and 7 from J, leaving 20 bases between them. Per the germline V gene, CDR1 is SEHNR and CDR2 is FQNEAQ (reference sequence). The CDR3 consists of 15 residues. The CDR3 DNA reads as TGTGCCAGCAGCCGGGCAGGGGAGGGAGTAAGTGGCTACACCTTC. It encodes CASSRAGEGVSGYTF.

The chain combines TRBV2 with TRBJ1-5; unclear D gene. With 2 bases removed from V and 7 bases from J, the gap between germline ends came to 12 bases. Germline V gene sequence: CDR1 SNHLY, CDR2 FYNNEI. This CDR3 is built from 14 residues. The CDR3 spells CASSEWVAQQPQHF. The CDR3 region has the DNA TGTGCCAGCAGTGAATGGGTTGCACAGCAGCCCCAGCATTTT. Full variable domain (rest looked up from reference TRBV2 and TRBJ1-5): EPEVTQTPSHQVTQMGQEVILRCVPISNHLYFYWYRQILGQKVEFLVSFYNNEISEKSEIFDDQFSVERPDGSNFTLKIRSTKLEDSAMYFCASSEWVAQQPQHFGDGTRLSIL.

The chain is built from TRBV21-1 and TRBJ2-1; the table's D call, TRBD1, has no DNA check behind it. TRBV21-1 is termed a pseudogene. The CDR3 runs to 18 residues. CDR3 loop: CASSKAVGDRGTNNEQFF. The CDR3 DNA is TGTGCCAGCAGCAAAGCAGTCGGGGACAGGGGTACGAACAATGAGCAGTTCTTC.

V usage is TRBV30 and J usage is TRBJ2-1, with 9 bases fitting TRBD2. In germline, CDR1 is GTSNPN, CDR2 SVGIG (reference sequence). Trimming took 0 bases from V and 14 from J; bases not matched to a gene: 14. The CDR3 is made up of 15 amino acids. CDR3 nucleotides: TGTGCCTGGAGTGTACTCCGCGGGCTAGCGGGATCTGAGTTCTTC. Its protein product is CAWSVLRGLAGSEFF. The variable domain in full, completed from reference TRBV30 and TRBJ2-1, reads SQTIHQWPATLVQPVGSPLSLECTVEGTSNPNLYWYRQAAGRGLQLLFYSVGIGQISSEVPQNLSASRPQDRQFILSSKKLLLSDSGFYLCAWSVLRGLAGSEFFGPGTRLTVL.

The chain is built from TRBV5-1 and TRBJ2-2, with D possibly matching TRBD1 (6 bases). V was trimmed by 3 bases and J by 2 bases, leaving 11 bases between them. This CDR3 comprises 15 residues. The germline V gene has CDR1 SGHRS and CDR2 YFSETQ. For the CDR3, the DNA is TGCGCCAGCAGCTGGGGACAACAAAACACCGGGGAGCTGTTTTTT. Translating gives CASSWGQQNTGELFF. Variable domain in full (rest from reference TRBV5-1 and TRBJ2-2): KAGVTQTPRYLIKTRGQQVTLSCSPISGHRSVSWYQQTPGQGLQFLFEYFSETQRNKGNFPGRFSGRQFSNSRSEMNVSTLELGDSALYLCASSWGQQNTGELFFGEGSRLTVL.

This chain joins TRBV19 and TRBJ2-1; possible D gene TRBD1, 5 bases. Deletions cut 9 bases from V and 8 bases from J, with 11 bases between. Germline V gives CDR1 LNHDA, CDR2 SQIVND (reference sequence). The CDR3 loop spans 11 amino acids. CDR3 sequence (DNA): TGTGCCAGCCAGGGAATCGATGAGCAGTTCTTC. The encoded protein is CASQGIDEQFF. Variable domain in full (rest from reference TRBV19 and TRBJ2-1): DGGITQSPKYLFRKEGQNVTLSCEQNLNHDAMYWYRQDPGQGLRLIYYSQIVNDFQKGDIAEGYSVSREKKESFPLTVTSAQKNPTAFYLCASQGIDEQFFGPGTRLTVL.

This clone was counted between two and nine times. V usage is TRBV29-1 and J usage is TRBJ1-4, with a tentative D call TRBD1 (5 bases). The CDR3 covers 12 residues. In germline, CDR1 is SQVTM, CDR2 ANQGSEA. The ends were cut back, 7 bases at V and 8 bases at J, with 14 bases in the middle. The CDR3 reads CSAGGLKEKLFF. In DNA form, the CDR3 reads TGCAGCGCCGGGGGGTTAAAGGAAAAACTGTTTTTT.

This rearrangement joins TRBV5-3 to TRBJ2-1, with 9 bases lining up with TRBD1. TRBV5-3 is an open reading frame whose function is uncertain. Germline trimming cut 0 bases from V and 7 bases from J; bases unmatched to any gene: 5. The CDR3 contains 15 residues. The CDR3 here is CARSLANRGRNEQFF. The CDR3 DNA sequence: TGTGCCAGAAGCTTGGCGAACAGGGGGCGAAATGAGCAGTTCTTC.

This rearrangement joins TRBV29-1 to TRBJ2-7, with D maybe TRBD1 (7 bases). CDR1 is SQVTM and CDR2 is ANQGSEA in the germline V gene. The CDR3 is made up of 12 amino acids. V dropped 8 bases and J dropped 5 bases, with 16 bases sitting between them. CDR3 DNA: TGCAGCTCCAGGGGGGAGACCCACGAGCAGTACTTC. Protein: CSSRGETHEQYF.

The chain recombines TRBV7-9 with TRBJ1-4, with TRBD1 matching 10 bases. In germline, CDR1 is SEHNR, CDR2 FQNEAQ (reference sequence). CDR3 length equals 17 residues. V lost 1 base, J lost 4 bases, and 6 bases stayed unmatched. CDR3 sequence: CASSLETWTGGNEKLFF. CDR3 nucleotide sequence: TGTGCCAGCAGCTTAGAAACTTGGACAGGGGGTAATGAAAAACTGTTTTTT.